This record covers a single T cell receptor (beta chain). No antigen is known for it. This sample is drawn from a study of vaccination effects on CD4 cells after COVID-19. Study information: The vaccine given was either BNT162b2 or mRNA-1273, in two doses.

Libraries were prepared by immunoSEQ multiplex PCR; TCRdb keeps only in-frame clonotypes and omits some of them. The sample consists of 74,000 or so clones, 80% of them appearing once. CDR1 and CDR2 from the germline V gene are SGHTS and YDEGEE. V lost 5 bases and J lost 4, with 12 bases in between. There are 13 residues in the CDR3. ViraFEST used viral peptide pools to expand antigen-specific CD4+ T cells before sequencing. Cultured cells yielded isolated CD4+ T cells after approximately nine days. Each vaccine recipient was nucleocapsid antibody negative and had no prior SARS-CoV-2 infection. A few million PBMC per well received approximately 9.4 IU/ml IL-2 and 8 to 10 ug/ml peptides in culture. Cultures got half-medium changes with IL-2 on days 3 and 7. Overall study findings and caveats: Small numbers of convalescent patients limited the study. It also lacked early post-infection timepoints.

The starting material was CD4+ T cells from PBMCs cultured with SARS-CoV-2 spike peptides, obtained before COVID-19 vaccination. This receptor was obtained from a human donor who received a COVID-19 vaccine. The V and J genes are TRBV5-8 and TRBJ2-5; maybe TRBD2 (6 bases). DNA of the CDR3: TGTGCCAGCAGTCGGGGGTATGGAGAGACCCAGTACTTC. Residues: CASSRGYGETQYF.